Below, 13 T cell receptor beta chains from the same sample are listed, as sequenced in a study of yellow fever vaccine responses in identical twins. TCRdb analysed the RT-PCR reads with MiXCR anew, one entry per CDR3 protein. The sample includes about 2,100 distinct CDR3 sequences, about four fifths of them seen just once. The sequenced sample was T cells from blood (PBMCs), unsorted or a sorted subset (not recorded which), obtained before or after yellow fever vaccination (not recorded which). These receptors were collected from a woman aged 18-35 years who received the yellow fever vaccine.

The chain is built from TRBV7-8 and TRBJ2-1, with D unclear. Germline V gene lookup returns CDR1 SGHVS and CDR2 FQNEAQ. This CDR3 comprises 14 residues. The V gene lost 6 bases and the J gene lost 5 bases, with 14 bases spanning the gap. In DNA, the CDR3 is TGTGCCAGCAGTATCCGACAAAGTAACAATGAGCAGTTCTTC. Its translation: CASSIRQSNNEQFF. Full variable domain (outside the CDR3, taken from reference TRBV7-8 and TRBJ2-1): GAGVSQSPRYKVAKRGQDVALRCDPISGHVSLFWYQQALGQGPEFLTYFQNEAQLDKSGLPSDRFFAERPEGSVSTLKIQRTQQEDSAVYLCASSIRQSNNEQFFGPGTRLTVL.

CDR3 sequence: CSARDNRNTQYF. Written as DNA, the CDR3 is TGCAGTGCTCGGGACAATCGAAATACGCAGTATTTT. The gene calls are TRBV20-1 and TRBJ2-3, with D maybe TRBD1 (6 bases). Germline assignment: CDR1 DFQATT and CDR2 SNEGSKA (reference sequence). Trimming shortened V by 5 bases and J by 7 bases, and 13 bases separated the two germline ends. This CDR3 region has 12 residues.

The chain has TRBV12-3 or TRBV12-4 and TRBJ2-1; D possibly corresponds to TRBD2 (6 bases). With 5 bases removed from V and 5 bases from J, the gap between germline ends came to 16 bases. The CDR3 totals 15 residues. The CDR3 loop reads CASSPRRTGDNEQFF. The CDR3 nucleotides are TGTGCCAGCAGTCCCCGACGGACGGGGGACAATGAGCAGTTCTTC.

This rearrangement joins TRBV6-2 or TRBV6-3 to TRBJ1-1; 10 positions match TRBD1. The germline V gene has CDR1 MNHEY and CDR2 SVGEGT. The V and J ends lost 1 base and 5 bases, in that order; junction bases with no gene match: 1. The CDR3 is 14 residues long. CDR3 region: CASSYWTGGTEAFF. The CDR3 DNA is TGTGCCAGCAGTTACTGGACAGGGGGAACTGAAGCTTTCTTT.

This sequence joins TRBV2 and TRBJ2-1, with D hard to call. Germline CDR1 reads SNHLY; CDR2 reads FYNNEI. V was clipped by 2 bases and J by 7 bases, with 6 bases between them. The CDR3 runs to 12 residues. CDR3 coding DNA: TGTGCCAGCAGTGAATGGGGAAATGAGCAGTTCTTC. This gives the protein CASSEWGNEQFF.

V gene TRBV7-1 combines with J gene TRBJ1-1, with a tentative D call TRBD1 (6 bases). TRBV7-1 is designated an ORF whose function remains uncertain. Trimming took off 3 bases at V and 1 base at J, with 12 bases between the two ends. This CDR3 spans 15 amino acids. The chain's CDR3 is CASSSGGAWNTEAFF. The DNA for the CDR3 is TGTGCCAGCAGCTCGGGGGGGGCTTGGAACACTGAAGCTTTCTTT.

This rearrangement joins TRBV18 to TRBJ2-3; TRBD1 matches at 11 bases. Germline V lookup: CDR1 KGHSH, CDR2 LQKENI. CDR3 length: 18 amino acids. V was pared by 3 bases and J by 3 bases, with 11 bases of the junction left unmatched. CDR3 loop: CASSPIRTGGEGTDTQYF. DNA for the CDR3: TGTGCCAGCTCACCTATACGGACAGGGGGCGAGGGTACAGATACGCAGTATTTT. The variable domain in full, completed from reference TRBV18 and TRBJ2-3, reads NAGVMQNPRHLVRRRGQEARLRCSPMKGHSHVYWYRQLPEEGLKFMVYLQKENIIDESGMPKERFSAEFPKEGPSILRIQQVVRGDSAAYFCASSPIRTGGEGTDTQYFGPGTRLTVL.

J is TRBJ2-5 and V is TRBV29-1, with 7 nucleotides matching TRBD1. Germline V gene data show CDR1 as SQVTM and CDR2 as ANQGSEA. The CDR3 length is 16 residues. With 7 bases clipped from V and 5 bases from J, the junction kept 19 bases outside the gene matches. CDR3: CSATPLAQGVKETQYF. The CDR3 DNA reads TGCAGCGCCACCCCCCTCGCTCAGGGGGTTAAGGAGACCCAGTACTTC.

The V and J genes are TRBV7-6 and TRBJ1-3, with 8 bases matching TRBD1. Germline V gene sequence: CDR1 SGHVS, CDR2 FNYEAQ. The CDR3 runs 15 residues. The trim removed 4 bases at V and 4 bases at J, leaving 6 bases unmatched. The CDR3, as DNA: TGTGCCAGCAGCTCGGACAGGGCAGGAGGAAACACCATATATTTT. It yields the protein CASSSDRAGGNTIYF.

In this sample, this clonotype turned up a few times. CDR3 in DNA: TGTGCCAGCAGCGAAGCGGGACTCGGGGCCTACGAGCAGTACGTC. Translated: CASSEAGLGAYEQYV. This chain connects TRBV2 to TRBJ2-7; 7 bases are shared with TRBD2. The germline V gene has CDR1 SNHLY and CDR2 FYNNEI. This CDR3 spans 15 amino acids.

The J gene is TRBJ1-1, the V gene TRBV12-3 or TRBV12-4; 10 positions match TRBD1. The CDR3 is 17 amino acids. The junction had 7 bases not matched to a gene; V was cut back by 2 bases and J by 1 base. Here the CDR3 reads CASSLSAGDRGNTEAFF. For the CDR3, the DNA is TGTGCCAGCAGTTTAAGCGCCGGGGACAGGGGGAACACTGAAGCTTTCTTT.

CDR3 sequence (DNA): TGTGCCAGCAGCGTTAGGTCGGGCGGGAGCTCCTACAATGAGCAGTTCTTC. It specifies CASSVRSGGSSYNEQFF. The rearrangement joins TRBV9 to TRBJ2-1; 7 nucleotides line up with TRBD2. The J segment lost 0 bases and the V segment lost 2 bases, leaving 8 bases of the junction unmatched. Germline V lookup: CDR1 SGDLS, CDR2 YYNGEE. There are 17 residues in the CDR3. The whole variable domain, remainder taken from reference TRBV9 and TRBJ2-1, is DSGVTQTPKHLITATGQRVTLRCSPRSGDLSVYWYQQSLDQGLQFLIQYYNGEERAKGNILERFSAQQFPDLHSELNLSSLELGDSALYFCASSVRSGGSSYNEQFFGPGTRLTVL.

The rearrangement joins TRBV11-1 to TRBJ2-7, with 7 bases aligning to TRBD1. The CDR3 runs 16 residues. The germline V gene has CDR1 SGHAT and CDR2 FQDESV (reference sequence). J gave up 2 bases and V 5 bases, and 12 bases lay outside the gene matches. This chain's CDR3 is CASSPPTGTDAYEQYF. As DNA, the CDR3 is TGTGCCAGCAGCCCCCCAACTGGGACAGATGCCTACGAGCAGTACTTC.